This TCR beta chain was captured in a study of T cell changes during pregnancy in multiple sclerosis. This clone was recorded only once. The identical CDR3 is also encoded by other nucleotide sequences in the sample. Libraries were prepared by immunoSEQ multiplex PCR; TCRdb keeps only in-frame clonotypes and omits some of them. The sample includes around 75,000 clones, roughly 94% of them seen just once. Germline values: CDR1 SGHDT, CDR2 YYEEEE. The CDR3 has 13 amino acids. Trimming left V 4 bases short and J 1 base short, with 8 bases between. The sequenced sample was CD4+ T cells from peripheral blood mononuclear cells, obtained after pregnancy. The source is a female donor with multiple sclerosis, enrolled in a pregnancy study. This chain connects TRBV5-6 to TRBJ1-1; tentative D call: TRBD1 (5 bases). CDR3 sequence reads: CASSLDRNTEAFF. The CDR3 bases are TGTGCCAGCAGCCTAGACAGGAACACTGAAGCTTTCTTT. The full variable domain, with the rest looked up from reference TRBV5-6 and TRBJ1-1, is DAGVTQSPTHLIKTRGQQVTLRCSPKSGHDTVSWYQQALGQGPQFIFQYYEEEERQRGNFPDRFSGHQFPNYSSELNVNALLLGDSALYLCASSLDRNTEAFFGQGTRLTVV.